The 24 T cell receptor beta chains below were found in one sample sequenced in a study of STAT5B mutations in CD4+ large granular lymphocyte leukemia. The protocol was immunoSEQ multiplex PCR, while the TCRdb copy is restricted to in-frame clones and leaves out a portion. The sample contains some 29,000 clones, roughly 80% of which appear only once. The sample was CD4+ T cells from blood buffy coats. The receptors originated from a human donor in good health.

This sequence joins TRBV4-3 and TRBJ1-2; 8 positions agree with TRBD1. Germline V CDR1 and CDR2: LGHNA, YSLEER. V dropped 3 bases and J dropped 6; count of bases not matched to a gene: 6. The CDR3 spans 14 residues. In DNA, the CDR3 is TGCGCCAGCAGCCACCTGGACAGGGTGGATGGCTACACCTTC. Its translation: CASSHLDRVDGYTF.

V and J are TRBV5-1 and TRBJ2-3; no firm D call. The CDR3 loop spans 16 amino acids. V was pared by 4 bases and J by 2 bases, with 17 bases between. Germline values: CDR1 SGHRS, CDR2 YFSETQ. Written as DNA, the CDR3 is TGCGCCAGCAGCAACACCGTCCGGTACCACACAGATACGCAGTATTTT. As protein: CASSNTVRYHTDTQYF. The full variable domain, in which reference TRBV5-1 and TRBJ2-3 provide the parts outside the CDR3, is KAGVTQTPRYLIKTRGQQVTLSCSPISGHRSVSWYQQTPGQGLQFLFEYFSETQRNKGNFPGRFSGRQFSNSRSEMNVSTLELGDSALYLCASSNTVRYHTDTQYFGPGTRLTVL.

CDR3 in amino acids: CASSYDRGNQPQHF. The CDR3 DNA reads TGTGCCAGCAGCTACGACAGGGGCAATCAGCCCCAGCATTTT. The chain links TRBV7-2 to TRBJ1-5; 7 positions agree with TRBD1. From germline, CDR1 is SGHTA and CDR2 FQGNSA. This CDR3 region has 14 residues. With V trimmed by 4 bases and J by 2 bases, 2 bases remained unmatched.

In its sample, this clone was seen a few times. Here the CDR3 DNA reads TGTGCCAGCAGCTCCGTCGACAGCTATGGCTACACCTTC. Protein: CASSSVDSYGYTF. J is TRBJ1-2 and V is TRBV5-4; TRBD1 might be the D (5 bases). Trimming removed 3 bases from V and 4 bases from J, with 10 bases in between. CDR3 length equals 13 residues. The germline V gene has CDR1 SGHNT and CDR2 YYREEE (reference sequence).

J is TRBJ2-1 and V is TRBV27; D may correspond to TRBD1 or TRBD2 (5 bases each). The CDR3 loop spans 12 amino acids. Between the trimmed V and J ends, which lost 7 bases and 5 bases, there was a span of 9 bases. The germline gives CDR1 MNHEY, CDR2 SMNVEV (reference sequence). The DNA for the CDR3 is TGTGCCAGCACAGGGAGAAACAATGAGCAGTTCTTC. It yields the protein CASTGRNNEQFF.

This chain joins TRBV5-6 and TRBJ1-6, with D unresolved. The germline V gene encodes CDR1 SGHDT and CDR2 YYEEEE. The CDR3 runs 14 residues. V was pared by 1 base and J by 8 bases, with 10 bases between. Written as DNA, the CDR3 is TGTGCCAGCAGCTTGTGGCGCTCCGATTCACCCCTCCACTTT. Its protein product is CASSLWRSDSPLHF. The full variable domain, in which reference TRBV5-6 and TRBJ1-6 provide the parts outside the CDR3, is DAGVTQSPTHLIKTRGQQVTLRCSPKSGHDTVSWYQQALGQGPQFIFQYYEEEERQRGNFPDRFSGHQFPNYSSELNVNALLLGDSALYLCASSLWRSDSPLHFGNGTRLTVT.

The chain combines TRBV25-1 with TRBJ2-3; no definite D call. Trimming removed 3 bases from V and 4 bases from J, with 20 bases in between. Germline V CDR1 and CDR2: MGHDK, SYGVNS. CDR3 size: 17 residues. CDR3 sequence reads: CASSEASGPRWADTQYF. In nucleotides, the CDR3 is TGTGCCAGCAGTGAGGCTTCCGGGCCTCGGTGGGCAGATACGCAGTATTTT.

The J gene is TRBJ1-1, the V gene TRBV7-2, with 7 bases fitting TRBD1. Germline values: CDR1 SGHTA, CDR2 FQGNSA. The trim removed 4 bases at V and 1 base at J, leaving 3 bases unmatched. The length of the CDR3 is 14 residues. The CDR3 region has the DNA TGTGCCAGCAGCTCGGGACAGACGAACACTGAAGCTTTCTTT. Protein: CASSSGQTNTEAFF.

This chain connects TRBV19 to TRBJ1-1; D uncertain. The CDR3 contains 15 residues. The germline V gene encodes CDR1 LNHDA and CDR2 SQIVND (reference sequence). V was shortened by 8 bases and J by 1 base, with 17 bases between the two germline ends. The CDR3 DNA reads as TGTGCCAGTCGAGCCCCGGCAGGAAGGAACACTGAAGCTTTCTTT. This encodes CASRAPAGRNTEAFF.

The gene calls are TRBV11-2 and TRBJ1-1, with TRBD1 matching over 7 bases. Germline CDR1 and CDR2: SGHAT and FQNNGV. The CDR3 contains 14 residues. V was clipped by 1 base and J by 4 bases; unmatched bases: 3. The DNA for the CDR3 is TGTGCCAGCAGCTTAGGCCAGGGGGGCACTGAAGCTTTCTTT. It yields the protein CASSLGQGGTEAFF.

The gene calls are TRBV7-2 and TRBJ1-3; TRBD1 matches at 7 bases. Trimming took 4 bases from V and 4 from J; bases not matched to a gene: 4. The CDR3 sequence is 14 residues long. Germline CDR1 is SGHTA and CDR2 is FQGNSA. The CDR3 sequence: CASSSRGQGNTIYF. DNA of the CDR3: TGTGCCAGCAGCTCCCGGGGACAGGGAAACACCATATATTTT.

V and J are TRBV5-1 and TRBJ1-1; 8 positions agree with TRBD1. V lost 0 bases and J lost 4; bases outside the gene matches: 2. CDR3 length: 14 residues. Germline V lookup: CDR1 SGHRS, CDR2 YFSETQ. The CDR3 bases are TGCGCCAGCAGCTTGGCCGACAGGGGCACTGAAGCTTTCTTT. Its translation is CASSLADRGTEAFF.

V and J are TRBV5-5 and TRBJ1-2; a weak D match, TRBD1 (5 bases). Germline assignment: CDR1 SGHKS and CDR2 YYEKEE (reference sequence). The CDR3 length is 11 residues. Trimming removed 3 bases from V and 7 bases from J, with 7 bases in between. The CDR3 nucleotides read TGTGCCAGCAGCTCGGGGGGTGGCTACACCTTC. This translates into CASSSGGGYTF. Complete variable domain (other parts from reference TRBV5-5 and TRBJ1-2): DAGVTQSPTHLIKTRGQQVTLRCSPISGHKSVSWYQQVLGQGPQFIFQYYEKEERGRGNFPDRFSARQFPNYSSELNVNALLLGDSALYLCASSSGGGYTFGSGTRLTVV.

This chain uses TRBV6-6 with TRBJ1-1; D not certain. CDR3 size: 14 residues. Germline V CDR1 and CDR2: MNHNY, SVGAGI (reference sequence). Trimming removed 2 bases at V and 0 bases at J, with 7 bases between. The CDR3 coding sequence is TGTGCCAGCAGTTACCTGGGATTGAACACTGAAGCTTTCTTT. Translated: CASSYLGLNTEAFF.

The chain couples TRBV18 to TRBJ1-1, with TRBD1 identical over 7 bases. V lost 6 bases, J lost 4 bases, and 11 bases stayed unmatched. The CDR3 spans 15 residues. Germline V lookup: CDR1 KGHSH, CDR2 LQKENI. CDR3 DNA: TGTGCCAGCTCGTCTTCGACAGGGAGTGTCACTGAAGCTTTCTTT. Amino acids: CASSSSTGSVTEAFF.

The rearrangement uses TRBV4-1 and TRBJ1-4, with D uncertain. Germline V gene lookup returns CDR1 MGHRA and CDR2 YSYEKL. The CDR3 is 15 residues long. Deletions cut 0 bases from V and 4 bases from J, with 9 bases between. The CDR3 sequence: CASSQERTNNEKLFF. CDR3 nucleotides: TGCGCCAGCAGCCAAGAAAGGACGAATAATGAAAAACTGTTTTTT.

J is TRBJ2-1 and V is TRBV19, with a tentative D call TRBD1 (6 bases). CDR3 size: 16 residues. Looked up from germline, CDR1 is LNHDA and CDR2 is SQIVND (reference sequence). Trimming cost V 5 bases and J 1 base, with 15 bases left between them. The CDR3 coding sequence is TGTGCCAGTAGTCCAGGGGACAAGTTTTCCTACAATGAGCAGTTCTTC. Protein sequence: CASSPGDKFSYNEQFF.

The chain recombines TRBV19 with TRBJ1-1; the match to TRBD1 covers 10 bases. Germline CDR1 and CDR2: LNHDA and SQIVND (reference sequence). Trimming took 5 bases from V and 10 from J; bases not matched to a gene: 7. This CDR3 region has 13 residues. The DNA of the CDR3 is TGTGCCAGTAGTCTCGGGACAGGGGATCGAGCTTTCTTT. Amino acids: CASSLGTGDRAFF.

The CDR3 region has the DNA TGTGCCAGCAGCTTATTGCCCAAACACGAGGTGAACTATGGCTACACCTTC. This translates into CASSLLPKHEVNYGYTF. The rearrangement joins TRBV11-2 to TRBJ1-2; D is undetermined. This CDR3 comprises 17 residues. V lost 2 bases, J lost 2 bases, and 18 bases lay in between. Per germline, CDR1 SGHAT and CDR2 FQNNGV. The whole variable domain, filled in from reference TRBV11-2 and TRBJ1-2, reads EAGVAQSPRYKIIEKRQSVAFWCNPISGHATLYWYQQILGQGPKLLIQFQNNGVVDDSQLPKDRFSAERLKGVDSTLKIQPAKLEDSAVYLCASSLLPKHEVNYGYTFGSGTRLTVV.

The chain recombines TRBV19 with TRBJ2-3, with D tentatively TRBD2 (6 bases). V dropped 3 bases and J dropped 0 bases, with 16 bases sitting between them. The CDR3 is 17 residues long. The germline gives CDR1 LNHDA, CDR2 SQIVND (reference sequence). This CDR3 reads CASSIGGATSSTDTQYF. The CDR3 coding sequence is TGTGCCAGTAGTATTGGCGGGGCTACCTCTAGCACAGATACGCAGTATTTT.

The chain couples TRBV2 to TRBJ2-4; the D is unclear. Germline CDR1 and CDR2: SNHLY and FYNNEI. The CDR3 extends over 17 amino acids. The germline V and J ends were trimmed by 4 bases and 6 bases, with 22 bases remaining between them. CDR3 DNA: TGTGCCAGCAGTGTCCCCCACGACATAAGAGCTCGAAACATTCAGTACTTC. The encoded protein is CASSVPHDIRARNIQYF.

The chain couples TRBV4-1 to TRBJ2-5; 8 bases line up with TRBD1. CDR1 is MGHRA and CDR2 is YSYEKL in the germline V gene. This CDR3 spans 16 amino acids. With V trimmed by 1 base and J by 5 bases, 9 bases remained unmatched. The CDR3 here is CASSQGDRGFYETQYF. Here the CDR3 DNA reads TGCGCCAGCAGCCAAGGCGACAGGGGTTTTTACGAGACCCAGTACTTC.

The chain is built from TRBV29-1 and TRBJ1-1, with 8 bases matching TRBD1. V shed 7 bases and J 3 bases; nucleotides not matched to a gene: 7. The CDR3 length is 13 residues. The germline gives CDR1 SQVTM, CDR2 ANQGSEA. Written as DNA, the CDR3 is TGCAGCGCGCAGACAGGGGATTACACTGAAGCTTTCTTT. As protein: CSAQTGDYTEAFF.

As DNA, the CDR3 is TGTGCCAGCAGGGAGAGAGGGGATTTTAATGAAAAACTGTTTTTT. Protein product: CASRERGDFNEKLFF. The V and J genes are TRBV11-2 and TRBJ1-4, with D perhaps matching TRBD1 (5 bases). Germline assignment: CDR1 SGHAT and CDR2 FQNNGV. The CDR3 has 15 amino acids. Trimming removed 6 bases at V and 4 bases at J, with 15 bases between.